This TCR beta chain is from a study of cytomegalovirus exposure and HLA in healthy donors. Turning to the study itself: The same platform was used for the 110 or so validation repertoires as for the roughly 700 first-cohort repertoires, as reported in a later analysis.

General study results and limits: Rare TCR sequences predominated, though certain public TCRs were found in many donors.

Worth noting for this clone: Its antigen is undetermined.

TCRdb's copy holds only in-frame clones and misses some; the assay was immunoSEQ multiplex PCR. This table has about 160,000 clones, roughly 91% appearing once. The origin of this receptor is a young woman in good health and CMV-seropositive. Material for sequencing was PBMCs.

The CDR3 is CASSPRQNTGELFF. CDR3 in DNA: TGTGCCAGCAGCCCCCGACAGAACACCGGGGAGCTGTTTTTT. The chain combines TRBV11-2 with TRBJ2-2; D is unresolved. The germline gives CDR1 SGHAT, CDR2 FQNNGV. V shed 5 bases and J shed 1 base, with 8 bases lying between them. CDR3 length: 14 residues.